The 32 T cell receptor beta chains below come from one sample, sequenced in a study of monozygotic twins with inflammatory bowel disease. Reanalyzing the 5' RACE reads, TCRdb keeps one entry per CDR3 protein, without DNA. The data show over 110,000 distinct CDR3 sequences, and the top ten clones hold approximately 2.5%. The sample was blood. These receptors were obtained from a human donor with ulcerative colitis or Crohn's disease, or a healthy co-twin of an affected twin (not recorded which).

The chain uses TRBV11-2 and TRBJ2-5. The CDR3 is 12 amino acids. Germline V gene lookup returns CDR1 SGHAT and CDR2 FQNNGV. The CDR3 protein is CASSSGVETQYF. The variable domain in full, with the rest retrieved from reference TRBV11-2 and TRBJ2-5, is EAGVAQSPRYKIIEKRQSVAFWCNPISGHATLYWYQQILGQGPKLLIQFQNNGVVDDSQLPKDRFSAERLKGVDSTLKIQPAKLEDSAVYLCASSSGVETQYFGPGTRLLVL.

The chain links TRBV5-1 to TRBJ1-2. The V gene's germline CDR1 is SGHRS and CDR2 YFSETQ. The CDR3 runs 14 residues. The CDR3 spells CASSLSGEGYGYTF.

This chain links TRBV28 with TRBJ2-3; TCRdb indicates TRBD1, and absent DNA this call remains unverified. The length of the CDR3 is 16 residues. From germline, CDR1 is MDHEN and CDR2 SYDVKM. The CDR3 loop is CASNPRDRGHTDTQYF.

The genes are TRBV7-9 and TRBJ2-1; TCRdb designates TRBD2, a call that cannot be tested without DNA. Germline V gene sequence: CDR1 SEHNR, CDR2 FQNEAQ (reference sequence). The CDR3 is 15 amino acids. The CDR3 loop is CASFGAGGPKNEQFF.

V is TRBV5-5 and J is TRBJ2-2; the TCRdb D gene call, TRBD1, has no DNA to confirm it. The CDR3 sequence is 15 residues long. Germline CDR1 SGHKS, CDR2 YYEKEE (reference sequence). The CDR3 here is CASSRDRVGTGELFF.

V usage is TRBV9 and J usage is TRBJ2-3; TCRdb reports TRBD1, a call that lacks DNA to check it against. CDR3 length: 16 residues. Germline V lookup: CDR1 SGDLS, CDR2 YYNGEE. CDR3 loop: CASSPPSASSTDTQYF.

This chain uses TRBV29-1 with TRBJ1-1; TCRdb gives TRBD1 as the D gene, but with no DNA this cannot be confirmed. CDR3 length equals 12 residues. Germline V gene lookup returns CDR1 SQVTM and CDR2 ANQGSEA. CDR3 region: CSVEVGGLLAFF. The full variable domain, its missing parts supplied by reference TRBV29-1 and TRBJ1-1, is SAVISQKPSRDICQRGTSLTIQCQVDSQVTMMFWYRQQPGQSLTLIATANQGSEATYESGFVIDKFPISRPNLTFSTLTVSNMSPEDSSIYLCSVEVGGLLAFFGQGTRLTVV.

This chain uses TRBV18 with TRBJ2-7; lacking DNA, the TRBD1 call made by TCRdb goes unchecked. This CDR3 is built from 13 residues. The germline V gene has CDR1 KGHSH and CDR2 LQKENI. The CDR3 here is CASSMDRGSEQYF. The variable domain in full, with the rest retrieved from reference TRBV18 and TRBJ2-7, is NAGVMQNPRHLVRRRGQEARLRCSPMKGHSHVYWYRQLPEEGLKFMVYLQKENIIDESGMPKERFSAEFPKEGPSILRIQQVVRGDSAAYFCASSMDRGSEQYFGPGTRLTVT.

This rearrangement joins TRBV11-3 to TRBJ2-7; TCRdb outputs TRBD2, but without DNA this stays unchecked. This CDR3 has 20 amino acids. Germline CDR1 reads SGHNT; CDR2 reads YENEEA. The CDR3 spells CASSLVAGRQGPRLSYEQYF.

The chain is built from TRBV6-5 and TRBJ1-5; TCRdb calls TRBD1, which cannot be checked without DNA. This CDR3 has 16 amino acids. The germline V gene encodes CDR1 MNHEY and CDR2 SVGAGI. This CDR3 is CASSYSRTGINQPQHF.

The V call is TRBV5-1, the J call TRBJ1-5. Germline CDR1 SGHRS, CDR2 YFSETQ. The CDR3 extends over 13 amino acids. This CDR3 reads CASSLSGNQPQHF.

This chain joins TRBV5-1 and TRBJ2-7; TCRdb reports TRBD1, a call that lacks DNA to check it against. Germline V gene sequence: CDR1 SGHRS, CDR2 YFSETQ. The CDR3 extends over 16 amino acids. The CDR3 region is CASSEPGTPRIGEQYF.

The chain couples TRBV5-1 to TRBJ2-1; the TRBD1 assignment by TCRdb is unverifiable without DNA. CDR3 length: 14 residues. The germline V gene has CDR1 SGHRS and CDR2 YFSETQ. The CDR3 is CASTLMGGYNEQFF.

The chain couples TRBV6-5 to TRBJ2-3. CDR1 MNHEY and CDR2 SVGAGI come from the germline V gene. The CDR3 is made up of 11 amino acids. CDR3 residues: CASSYSDTQYF.

This rearrangement joins TRBV7-2 to TRBJ2-7. This CDR3 region has 14 residues. Germline loops: CDR1 SGHTA, CDR2 FQGNSA. The CDR3 region is CASSSNFGTYEQYF. The variable domain in full, with the rest retrieved from reference TRBV7-2 and TRBJ2-7, is GAGVSQSPSNKVTEKGKDVELRCDPISGHTALYWYRQSLGQGLEFLIYFQGNSAPDKSGLPSDRFSAERTGGSVSTLTIQRTQQEDSAVYLCASSSNFGTYEQYFGPGTRLTVT.

The rearrangement uses TRBV4-3 and TRBJ1-2. The CDR3 sequence is 12 residues long. Germline V gives CDR1 LGHNA, CDR2 YSLEER. CDR3 sequence: CASSRGAYGYTF.

This chain uses TRBV5-4 with TRBJ1-2; TCRdb's D gene call, TRBD1, goes unchecked for lack of DNA. Germline values: CDR1 SGHNT, CDR2 YYREEE (reference sequence). CDR3 length equals 14 residues. The CDR3 reads CASSNPGQVYGYTF. Full variable domain (rest looked up from reference TRBV5-4 and TRBJ1-2): ETGVTQSPTHLIKTRGQQVTLRCSSQSGHNTVSWYQQALGQGPQFIFQYYREEENGRGNFPPRFSGLQFPNYSSELNVNALELDDSALYLCASSNPGQVYGYTFGSGTRLTVV.

The V gene is TRBV6-1, the J gene TRBJ2-7; without DNA, the TCRdb call of TRBD2 cannot be checked. The CDR3 length is 14 residues. Germline lookup yields CDR1 MNHNS and CDR2 SASEGT. CDR3 region: CASSVSGKGYEQYF.

The chain employs TRBV6-2 or TRBV6-3 and TRBJ2-1; there is no DNA to check the TCRdb D call of TRBD1. Germline lookup yields CDR1 MNHEY and CDR2 SVGEGT. The CDR3 is made up of 14 amino acids. The CDR3 protein is CASSYRRVVNEQFF.

J is TRBJ2-7 and V is TRBV5-5; TCRdb indicates TRBD1, and absent DNA this call remains unverified. The CDR3 loop spans 14 amino acids. Germline loops: CDR1 SGHKS, CDR2 YYEKEE (reference sequence). CDR3 in amino acids: CASSPRTPSYEQYF.

The gene calls are TRBV20-1 and TRBJ2-7; as DNA is missing, the TRBD1 call by TCRdb cannot be tested. Germline assignment: CDR1 DFQATT and CDR2 SNEGSKA (reference sequence). The CDR3 runs to 14 residues. The CDR3 here is CSARPGATFYEQYF.

This chain joins TRBV12-3 or TRBV12-4 and TRBJ2-3; lacking DNA, the TRBD1 call made by TCRdb goes unchecked. CDR3 size: 12 residues. This chain's CDR3 is CASTLGVGTQYF.

V and J are TRBV10-3 and TRBJ1-4; TCRdb returns TRBD1, unconfirmable since there is no DNA. This CDR3 comprises 11 residues. Germline CDR1 ENHRY, CDR2 SYGVKD. This CDR3 reads CAIRGDEKLLF.

This chain joins TRBV6-1 and TRBJ2-5; there is no DNA to check the TCRdb D call of TRBD1. CDR1 and CDR2 from the germline V gene are MNHNS and SASEGT. This CDR3 contains 15 residues. The CDR3: CASSHRTRGQETQYF.

The chain joins TRBV10-3 to TRBJ2-2; TCRdb's D call, TRBD1, is unchecked because there is no DNA. Germline lookup yields CDR1 ENHRY and CDR2 SYGVKD. The CDR3 totals 15 residues. The CDR3 loop is CAISDLQGYIGELFF.

The genes are TRBV7-7 and TRBJ2-2; TCRdb's D gene call, TRBD2, goes unchecked for lack of DNA. The CDR3 loop spans 15 amino acids. CDR1 and CDR2 (germline): SSHAT, FNYEAQ (reference sequence). CDR3 in amino acids: CASSLVGRPTGELFF.

The rearrangement uses TRBV7-8 and TRBJ1-5; with no DNA, the TCRdb D assignment of TRBD1 cannot be verified. Germline V gene lookup returns CDR1 SGHVS and CDR2 FQNEAQ. This CDR3 is 14 amino acids long. This CDR3 reads CASSPPVGNQPQHF.

This CDR3 is CASSLGGAYNEQFF. The gene calls are TRBV5-1 and TRBJ2-1; TCRdb lists TRBD2, though no DNA is available to test this call. The CDR3 totals 14 residues. From germline, CDR1 is SGHRS and CDR2 YFSETQ.

The chain has TRBV6-5 and TRBJ2-2. This CDR3 comprises 13 residues. The germline V gene has CDR1 MNHEY and CDR2 SVGAGI. This chain's CDR3 is CASSRKNTGELFF.

The CDR3 loop reads CASSFQGTREQFF. The chain has TRBV5-1 and TRBJ2-1; TCRdb lists TRBD2, though no DNA is available to test this call. The CDR3 is made up of 13 amino acids. Germline V gene data show CDR1 as SGHRS and CDR2 as YFSETQ.

This rearrangement joins TRBV20-1 to TRBJ2-1; the TCRdb call, TRBD1, lacks DNA for checking. The CDR3 is 13 amino acids. Germline-derived CDR1 and CDR2 are DFQATT and SNEGSKA (reference sequence). The CDR3 sequence is CSARDRGHNEQFF.

The V and J genes are TRBV20-1 and TRBJ2-4; TCRdb picks TRBD1, but there is no DNA to check that call. The V gene's germline CDR1 is DFQATT and CDR2 SNEGSKA (reference sequence). There are 12 residues in the CDR3. The CDR3 protein is CSASFGAGIQYF.